This T cell receptor (beta chain) is drawn from a study of T cell responses to AZD1222 COVID-19 vaccine. General observations from the study: Seropositivity was recorded at baseline in only six AZD1222 recipients.

With respect to this clone: The antigen is not known.

V gave up 4 bases and J gave up 3 bases, with 4 bases separating them. This CDR3 is built from 11 residues. Germline V gives CDR1 LGHDT, CDR2 YNNKEL (reference sequence). Sequencing used immunoSEQ multiplex PCR; TCRdb keeps in-frame clones, though not all of them. The top ten hold less than 15% of the sample, which has around 130,000 clones, about 86% seen once. The chain links TRBV3-1 (or the pseudogene TRBV3-2) to TRBJ2-7; D is undetermined. This specimen consisted of peripheral blood, obtained on day 0 of AZD1222 vaccination. This sequence was found in an adult in good health. In nucleotides, the CDR3 is TGTGCCAGCAGCCTACTCTACGAGCAGTACTTC. It is translated as CASSLLYEQYF.